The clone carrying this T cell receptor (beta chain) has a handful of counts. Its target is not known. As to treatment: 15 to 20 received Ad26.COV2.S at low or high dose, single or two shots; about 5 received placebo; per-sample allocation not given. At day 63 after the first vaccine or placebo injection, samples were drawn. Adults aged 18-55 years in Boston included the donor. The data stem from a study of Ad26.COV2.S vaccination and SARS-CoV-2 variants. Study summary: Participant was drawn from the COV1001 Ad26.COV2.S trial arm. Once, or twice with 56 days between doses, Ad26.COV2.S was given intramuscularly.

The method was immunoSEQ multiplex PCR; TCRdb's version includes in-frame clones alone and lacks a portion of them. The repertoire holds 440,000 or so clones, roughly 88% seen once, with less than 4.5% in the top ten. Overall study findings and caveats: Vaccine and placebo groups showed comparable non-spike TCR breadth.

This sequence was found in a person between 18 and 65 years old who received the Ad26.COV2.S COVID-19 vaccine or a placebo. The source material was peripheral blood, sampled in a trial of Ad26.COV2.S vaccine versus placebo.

The CDR3 here is CASSSRETGTEAFF. In DNA, the CDR3 is TGTGCCAGCAGTTCCCGGGAGACAGGCACTGAAGCTTTCTTT. The chain joins TRBV28 to TRBJ1-1; maybe TRBD1 (6 bases). Germline CDR1 MDHEN, CDR2 SYDVKM. This CDR3 contains 14 residues. V lost 4 bases and J 4 bases, leaving 13 bases between the germline ends.